The rows below give T cell receptor beta chains drawn from one sample of a study of PD-1 blockade in classical Hodgkin lymphoma. The data were produced by immunoSEQ multiplex PCR, yet TCRdb's version contains in-frame clones alone and is incomplete. Of fewer than 40,000 clones listed, around four fifths are singletons. Source: CD4+ T cells from blood, taken before the fourth cycle of nivolumab. The receptors here all came from a human donor with classical Hodgkin lymphoma. Each CDR3 is given with its conserved first and last residue. The D gene is left open where the match is weak. Expanded clones are given a class, and other clones once, few, many or no size at all.

J,D,size,V,DNA,CDR3
TRBJ1-4,.,.,TRBV5-8,TGTGCCAGCAGCTTCCGCTCAGGATTGAAGTTTTTT,CASSFRSGLKFF
TRBJ1-3,.,.,TRBV28,TGTGCCAGTAAGACAAACGGGGCGGGATCTGGAAACACCATATATTTT,CASKTNGAGSGNTIYF
TRBJ2-1,.,.,TRBV5-8,TGTGCCAGCAGCTCCCCCACAGGGTGGAACTACAATGAGCAGTTCTTC,CASSSPTGWNYNEQFF
TRBJ1-2,.,.,TRBV28,TGTGCCAGCACCACTTGGAAGGGTAATGGCTACACCTTC,CASTTWKGNGYTF
TRBJ2-1,.,.,TRBV6-5,TGTGCCAGCAGAACCCCCGGGGGGCGAATATATGAGCAGTTCTTC,CASRTPGGRIYEQFF
TRBJ2-5,.,.,TRBV7-2,TGTGCCAGCAGTGGTGGGGGCGCGAGGGAGACCCAGTACTTC,CASSGGGARETQYF
TRBJ2-3,TRBD1,.,TRBV5-6,TGTGCCAGCAGCTTGTCGGCAGGGGGAACAGATACGCAGTATTTT,CASSLSAGGTDTQYF
TRBJ2-7,.,once,TRBV25-1,TGTGCCAGCAGGCAGGGCTACGAGCAGTACTTC,CASRQGYEQYF
TRBJ2-3,.,.,TRBV30,TGTGCCTGGAGCCCACGGGGCTCAGATACGCAGTATTTT,CAWSPRGSDTQYF
TRBJ1-1,TRBD1,.,TRBV9,TGTGCCAGCAGCGATAATTCCGGGACAGGGGACACTGAAGCTTTCTTT,CASSDNSGTGDTEAFF
TRBJ2-5,.,.,TRBV5-6,TGTGCCAGCAGCTTGCCCTGGGGCCTGAGAGAGACCCAGTACTTC,CASSLPWGLRETQYF
TRBJ1-5,.,.,TRBV30,TGTGCCTGGAGTTCCGTATTTAATCAGCCCCAGCATTTT,CAWSSVFNQPQHF
TRBJ2-6,.,.,TRBV7-2,TGTGCCAGCAGCCTAGGGGGGACTGGGGCCAACGTCCTGACTTTC,CASSLGGTGANVLTF
TRBJ1-4,.,.,TRBV7-2,TGTGCCAGCAGCCGGGAGAGGGAGAGTAATGAAAAACTGTTTTTT,CASSRERESNEKLFF
TRBJ1-5,.,.,TRBV10-3,TGTGCCATCAGTGAGGGGCTTCGGCAGTTAGGCAATCAGCCCCAGCATTTT,CAISEGLRQLGNQPQHF
TRBJ1-2,TRBD1,.,TRBV11-3,TGTGCCAGCAGCTTAGCTTCAGGGGGCGATGGCTACACCTTC,CASSLASGGDGYTF
TRBJ1-1,TRBD1,.,TRBV6-6,TGTGCCAGCATCCCCGGGAGGGCAGGGGGCAATGCTGAAGCTTTCTTT,CASIPGRAGGNAEAFF
TRBJ2-5,.,.,TRBV23-1,TGCGCCAGCAGTCAATCGACGGGAGAGACCCAGTACTTC,CASSQSTGETQYF
TRBJ1-2,TRBD1,.,TRBV4-2,TGTGCCAGCAGCCAAATAGACAGGGGCAACTATGGCTACACCTTC,CASSQIDRGNYGYTF